This T cell receptor (beta chain) emerged from a study of breast tumors, draining lymph nodes, adjacent tissues. Axillary draining lymph nodes of breast cancer patients supplied the node samples. MiXCR, run by TCRdb on the multiplex PCR reads, gives a single entry per CDR3 protein. The sample yields around 230,000 distinct CDR3 sequences, nearly 35% seen once. The length of the CDR3 is 15 residues. CDR1 SQVTM and CDR2 ANQGSEA come from the germline V gene. Unmatched junction bases numbered 18, after V lost 8 bases and J lost 9 bases. The receptor comes from a female donor with breast cancer. Some clones in this sample may be carry-over from other donors' samples. Sequencing input: axillary lymph node tissue. The chain has TRBV29-1 and TRBJ2-1; 8 bases align to TRBD2. CDR3 nucleotide sequence: TGCAGCAGCTCGACATCAGCGGGAGTAGCGAGTGAGCAGTTCTTC. As protein: CSSSTSAGVASEQFF.